This TCR beta chain comes out of a study of T-cell memory formation after mild COVID-19. This clonotype has at least ten counts. Germline CDR1 is SGDLS and CDR2 is YYNGEE. There are 15 residues in the CDR3. The V gene end was trimmed by 1 base and the J gene end by 4 bases; junction bases not matched to a gene: 4. TCRdb reprocessed the 5' RACE reads via MiXCR and lists one record per CDR3 protein. The repertoire holds 25,000 to 35,000 distinct CDR3 sequences, with less than 8% as singletons. The chain uses TRBV9 and TRBJ1-4, with TRBD1 matching 7 bases. The TCR comes from an adult woman who had mild COVID-19 (a few samples of this study predate the infection). Cell type and time point are not known. The sequenced sample was PBMCs or a T cell subset sorted from them (not recorded which). CDR3 coding DNA: TGTGCCAGCAGCGTACTCACAGGGGTTAATGAAAAACTGTTTTTT. Protein product: CASSVLTGVNEKLFF.